This paragraph reports one T cell receptor (beta chain). What it binds is not known. The data originate from a study of T cell responses to AZD1222 COVID-19 vaccine. General observations from the study: The CD4 TCRs associated with vaccination extended across spike and predominated at 160-218 and 743-854. Among those given AZD1222, only five or six were seropositive at baseline.

The assay was immunoSEQ multiplex PCR, and TCRdb's table has in-frame clones only and misses some. The sample includes 95,000 to 110,000 clones, 80% to 95% of them seen just once. The V and J ends lost 3 bases and 5 bases, in that order; junction bases with no gene match: 4. The CDR3 totals 15 residues. CDR1 is MNHEY and CDR2 is SMNVEV in the germline V gene (reference sequence). This receptor was identified in an adult who received the AZD1222 COVID-19 vaccine. The chain links TRBV27 to TRBJ2-1; 10 positions agree with TRBD2. The sequences come from peripheral blood, collected 28 days after the second AZD1222 dose. The CDR3 spells CASSFLAGANNEQFF. The DNA of the CDR3 is TGTGCCAGCAGTTTTCTAGCGGGAGCAAACAATGAGCAGTTCTTC.